This is a list of T cell receptor beta chains from one sample in a study of T-cell memory formation after mild COVID-19. MiXCR was run by TCRdb on the 5' RACE reads, yielding one entry per CDR3 protein. The repertoire holds around 450,000 distinct CDR3 sequences, with around 20% as singletons. The sample was PBMCs or a T cell subset sorted from them (not recorded which). The receptors shown here come from an adult woman who had mild COVID-19 (a few samples of this study predate the infection). Cell type and time point are not known. Each CDR3 is given with its conserved first and last residue. D genes are given only for firm matches. For some rows the clone size is stated as once, few or many, or as a class when expanded; others skip it.

clone_size | j_call | d_call | v_call | cdr3_nt | cdr3_aa
few | TRBJ2-3 | TRBD1 | TRBV5-1 | TGCGCCAGCAGCTTGGGGGGACAGGGGGCCGCAGATACGCAGTATTTT | CASSLGGQGAADTQYF
NA | TRBJ1-2 | TRBD1 | TRBV18 | TGTGCCAGCTCACCGCCCGGGACAGCTCTCGGGACCTATGGCTACACCTTC | CASSPPGTALGTYGYTF
few | TRBJ2-7 | NA | TRBV3-1 | TGTGCCAGCAGCCATCGTAGGGACTCCGAGCAGTACTTC | CASSHRRDSEQYF
NA | TRBJ2-3 | TRBD2 | TRBV4-1 | TGCGCCAGCAGCCAATGGGGACTAGCGGGAGTCACAGATACGCAGTATTTT | CASSQWGLAGVTDTQYF
few | TRBJ2-1 | NA | TRBV24-1 | TGTGCCACCAGTGCCGGGCTAGGGTGGTTCTTC | CATSAGLGWFF
NA | TRBJ2-2 | NA | TRBV7-9 | TGTGCCAGCAGCGGGCGAACCGGGGAGCTGTTTTTT | CASSGRTGELFF
NA | TRBJ2-3 | NA | TRBV10-3 | TGTGCCATCAGCCCTCGGAACACAGATACGCAGTATTTT | CAISPRNTDTQYF
NA | TRBJ1-1 | TRBD1 | TRBV7-6 | TGTGCCAGCAGCTTCCAAGGGACAGGCTCTCGAATGGGCACTGAAGCTTTCTTT | CASSFQGTGSRMGTEAFF
NA | TRBJ2-3 | NA | TRBV5-1 | TGCGCCAGCAGCTTGCTAAGACCTAGCACAGATACGCAGTATTTT | CASSLLRPSTDTQYF
few | TRBJ1-3 | TRBD1 | TRBV30 | TGTGCCTGGATGGACAGGGGGCTTCTCTCTGGAAACACCATATATTTT | CAWMDRGLLSGNTIYF
NA | TRBJ2-1 | NA | TRBV7-9 | TGTGCCAGCAGCCCCGAGACTAGTAAGCAGTTCTTC | CASSPETSKQFF
NA | TRBJ2-5 | TRBD2 | TRBV5-1 | TGCGCCAGCAGCTTAAAGAGCGGGGCATGGCCCGGGGAGACCCAGTACTTC | CASSLKSGAWPGETQYF
NA | TRBJ1-6 | NA | TRBV5-4 | TGTGCCAGCAGCTCTCCTGGGGCAGGGAAGGATTCACCCCTCCACTTT | CASSSPGAGKDSPLHF
NA | TRBJ2-3 | TRBD1 | TRBV7-3 | TGTGCCAGCAGTAGAACCCGCAGCAGGGGGAGCACAGATACGCAGTATTTT | CASSRTRSRGSTDTQYF
NA | TRBJ2-1 | NA | TRBV7-9 | TGTGCCAGCAGGTACCGCATTGAGCAGTTCTTC | CASRYRIEQFF
few | TRBJ2-7 | TRBD2 | TRBV20-1 | TGCAGTGTTAAAACGATAGAGCGGGGGGGCTCCGAGCAGTACTTC | CSVKTIERGGSEQYF
NA | TRBJ1-2 | NA | TRBV3-1 | TGTGCCAGCAGCCACGCACTCGGACGGAACTATGGCTACACCTTC | CASSHALGRNYGYTF
few | TRBJ2-7 | TRBD2 | TRBV20-1 | TGCAGTGCTAGGCCCCCGACTAGCGGTTCCTACGAGCAGTACTTC | CSARPPTSGSYEQYF
NA | TRBJ1-1 | TRBD1 | TRBV14 | TGTGCCAGCAGCCAAGACCCCCGACAGGGTCCGATGAACACTGAAGCTTTCTTT | CASSQDPRQGPMNTEAFF
few | TRBJ1-5 | NA | TRBV10-3 | TGTGCCATCAGTGAGGGGAACGGCAATCAGCCCCAGCATTTT | CAISEGNGNQPQHF
few | TRBJ2-1 | TRBD1 | TRBV9 | TGTGCCAGCAGCCCCGGGACAGTCGCCTACAATGAGCAGTTCTTC | CASSPGTVAYNEQFF
NA | TRBJ2-3 | NA | TRBV20-1 | TGCAGTGCTACGAGGACCCCAGGGGCCAGCACAGATACGCAGTATTTT | CSATRTPGASTDTQYF
NA | TRBJ2-7 | NA | TRBV7-8 | TGTGCCAGCAGCACCCAGGGGACCCGCTCCTACGAGCAGTACTTC | CASSTQGTRSYEQYF
NA | TRBJ1-3 | NA | TRBV30 | TGTGCCTGGACCTCTGGAAACACCATATATTTT | CAWTSGNTIYF
few | TRBJ1-4 | TRBD1 | TRBV9 | TGTGCCAGCAGCGTCGCAGGGGGTTTACGGGAAAAACTGTTTTTT | CASSVAGGLREKLFF
NA | TRBJ1-5 | TRBD1 | TRBV20-1 | TGCAGTGCTAGAGGTTCAGGGGGCAGGGGTAGCAATCAGCCCCAGCATTTT | CSARGSGGRGSNQPQHF
NA | TRBJ2-2 | NA | TRBV24-1 | TGTGCCACCAGTGACCCCACCGGGGAGCTGTTTTTT | CATSDPTGELFF
few | TRBJ2-7 | NA | TRBV7-9 | TGTGCCAGCAGCCCGAGGATGGGCGAGCAGTACTTC | CASSPRMGEQYF
many | TRBJ2-7 | TRBD1 | TRBV7-2 | TGTGCCAGCAGCTCCAACACAGGGGGCAGGGGCTACGAGCAGTACTTC | CASSSNTGGRGYEQYF